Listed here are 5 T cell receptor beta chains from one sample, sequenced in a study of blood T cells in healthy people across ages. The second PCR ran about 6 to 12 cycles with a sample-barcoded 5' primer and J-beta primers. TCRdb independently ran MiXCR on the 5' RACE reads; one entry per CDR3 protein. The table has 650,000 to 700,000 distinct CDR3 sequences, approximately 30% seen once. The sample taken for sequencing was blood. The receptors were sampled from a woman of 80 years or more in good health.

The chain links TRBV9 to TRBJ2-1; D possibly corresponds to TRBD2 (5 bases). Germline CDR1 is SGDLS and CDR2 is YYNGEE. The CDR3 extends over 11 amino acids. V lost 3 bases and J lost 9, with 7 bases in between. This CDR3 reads CASSASSEQFF. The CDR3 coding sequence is TGTGCCAGCAGCGCTAGCAGTGAGCAGTTCTTC. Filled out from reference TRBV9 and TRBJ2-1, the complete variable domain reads DSGVTQTPKHLITATGQRVTLRCSPRSGDLSVYWYQQSLDQGLQFLIQYYNGEERAKGNILERFSAQQFPDLHSELNLSSLELGDSALYFCASSASSEQFFGPGTRLTVL.

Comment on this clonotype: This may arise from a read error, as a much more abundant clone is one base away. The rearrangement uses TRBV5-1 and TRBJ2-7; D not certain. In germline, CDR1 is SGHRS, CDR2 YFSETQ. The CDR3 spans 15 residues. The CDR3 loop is CTSSLGLHSSYEQYF. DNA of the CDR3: TGCACCAGCAGCTTGGGATTACATAGCTCCTACGAGCAGTACTTC.

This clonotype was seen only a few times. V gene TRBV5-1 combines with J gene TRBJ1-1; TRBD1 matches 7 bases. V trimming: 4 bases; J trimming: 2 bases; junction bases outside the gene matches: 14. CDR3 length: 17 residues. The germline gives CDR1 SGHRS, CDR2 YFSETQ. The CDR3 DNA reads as TGCGCCAGCAGCGGGGGATCAGGGACAGTCGACAACACTGAAGCTTTCTTT. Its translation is CASSGGSGTVDNTEAFF.

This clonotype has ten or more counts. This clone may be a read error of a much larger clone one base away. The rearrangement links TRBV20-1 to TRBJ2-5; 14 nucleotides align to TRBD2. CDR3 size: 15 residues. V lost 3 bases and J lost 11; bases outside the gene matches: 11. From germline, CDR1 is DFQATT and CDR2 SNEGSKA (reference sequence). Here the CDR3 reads CSASPTSGGDNEQYF. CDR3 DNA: TGCAGTGCTAGCCCGACTAGCGGGGGGGACAATGAGCAGTACTTC.

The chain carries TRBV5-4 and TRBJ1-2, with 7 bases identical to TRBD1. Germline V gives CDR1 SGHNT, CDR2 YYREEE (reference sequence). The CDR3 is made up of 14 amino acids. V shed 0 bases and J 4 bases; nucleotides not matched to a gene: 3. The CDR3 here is CASSLEGQTYGYTF. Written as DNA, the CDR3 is TGTGCCAGCAGCTTGGAGGGACAGACCTATGGCTACACCTTC.